One and the same sample provided the 11 T cell receptor beta chains below, sequenced in a study of human CD4 T cells and Enterobacteriaceae. Repertoires were generated with immunoSEQ multiplex PCR, while TCRdb's copy carries only in-frame clones and drops some. The sample has 27,000 or so clones, roughly 80% seen once. Sorting took every CD4+ cell except CD45RA+CCR7+CD95- naive cells, reaching over 98% purity. Specimen: memory CD4+ T cells from blood. These receptors were collected from a human donor in good health.

CDR3 DNA sequence: TGCAGCGTTGAACCCCGGGACGGGCCCTACGAGCAGTACTTC. Its protein product is CSVEPRDGPYEQYF. The chain combines TRBV29-1 with TRBJ2-7, with D possibly called TRBD1 or TRBD2 (5 bases each). Germline CDR1 is SQVTM and CDR2 is ANQGSEA. The ends were cut back, 2 bases at V and 2 bases at J, with 13 bases in the middle. This CDR3 spans 14 amino acids.

This chain's CDR3 is CASSRRQGRSAEAFF. The CDR3 DNA is TGTGCCAGCAGTCGCCGACAGGGGAGGAGCGCTGAAGCTTTCTTT. This chain links TRBV6-1 with TRBJ1-1; 8 nucleotides line up with TRBD1. J lost 6 bases, V lost 5 bases, and 11 bases had no gene match. CDR3 length: 15 residues. The germline CDR1 and CDR2 sequences are MNHNS and SASEGT.

This sequence joins TRBV7-9 and TRBJ1-1; no reliable D call. CDR3 length: 15 residues. V dropped 2 bases and J dropped 1 base, with 11 bases sitting between them. Germline V gives CDR1 SEHNR, CDR2 FQNEAQ (reference sequence). The CDR3 loop reads CASSLKGGENTEAFF. The CDR3 DNA reads TGTGCCAGCAGCTTAAAGGGCGGGGAGAACACTGAAGCTTTCTTT.

The genes are TRBV11-2 and TRBJ1-1, with a possible D match to TRBD1 (5 bases). Trimming stripped 5 bases from V and 2 bases from J, with 12 bases between. The germline CDR1 and CDR2 sequences are SGHAT and FQNNGV. CDR3 length: 14 amino acids. The chain's CDR3 is CASSHRNTNTEAFF. In nucleotides, the CDR3 is TGTGCCAGCAGCCACAGGAACACAAACACTGAAGCTTTCTTT.

J is TRBJ2-1 and V is TRBV19; 8 positions match TRBD1. CDR1 and CDR2 from the germline V gene are LNHDA and SQIVND (reference sequence). Germline trimming cut 6 bases from V and 4 bases from J; bases unmatched to any gene: 11. This CDR3 region has 16 residues. CDR3 nucleotide sequence: TGTGCCAGTAGCCCGACAGGGGAAGCATATTACAATGAGCAGTTCTTC. Translated: CASSPTGEAYYNEQFF.

This clone was found a few times. The chain is built from TRBV21-1 and TRBJ1-2. TRBV21-1 is reported as a pseudogene. The CDR3 contains 17 residues. CDR3 coding DNA: TGTGCCAGCAGCGATTTCACCGGGACCTCGGCACTTCATGGCTACACCTTC. The encoded protein is CASSDFTGTSALHGYTF.

V is TRBV6-1 and J is TRBJ2-1; D possibly matches TRBD1 or TRBD2 (6 bases each). The CDR3 contains 15 residues. CDR1 is MNHNS, CDR2 SASEGT, per germline. Trimming stripped 11 bases from V and 0 bases from J, with 17 bases between. This CDR3 is CAVVSGGRSYNEQFF. CDR3 coding DNA: TGTGCCGTGGTTTCCGGGGGCCGCTCCTACAATGAGCAGTTCTTC.

The chain employs TRBV5-1 and TRBJ2-2; D may match TRBD1 or TRBD2 (5 bases each). The length of the CDR3 is 14 residues. The germline gives CDR1 SGHRS, CDR2 YFSETQ. V lost 4 bases to trimming and J lost 2 bases, with 9 bases between them. CDR3 nucleotides: TGCGCCAGCAGCCGGGACCTTAACACCGGGGAGCTGTTTTTT. It translates to CASSRDLNTGELFF. Looking up the rest from reference TRBV5-1 and TRBJ2-2 gives the full variable domain: KAGVTQTPRYLIKTRGQQVTLSCSPISGHRSVSWYQQTPGQGLQFLFEYFSETQRNKGNFPGRFSGRQFSNSRSEMNVSTLELGDSALYLCASSRDLNTGELFFGEGSRLTVL.

The chain couples TRBV11-3 to TRBJ2-7; a possible D gene is TRBD1 (5 bases). V lost 5 bases, J lost 0 bases, and 11 bases lay in between. Germline V lookup: CDR1 SGHNT, CDR2 YENEEA. CDR3 length: 14 amino acids. The CDR3 DNA is TGTGCCAGCAGCATACAGGTGAGCTCCTACGAGCAGTACTTC. Its protein is CASSIQVSSYEQYF.

CDR3 in amino acids: CASSVGSSGNGETQYF. The CDR3 DNA follows: TGTGCCAGCAGCGTAGGGTCATCGGGCAACGGAGAGACCCAGTACTTC. The gene calls are TRBV9 and TRBJ2-5; D unclear. The CDR3 consists of 16 residues. Per germline, CDR1 SGDLS and CDR2 YYNGEE. The V gene lost 0 bases and the J gene lost 4 bases, with 16 bases spanning the gap.

This clone was picked up a small number of times. The chain links TRBV7-2 to TRBJ1-2; no clear D gene. V was shortened by 1 base and J by 4 bases, with 16 bases between the two germline ends. Per the germline V gene, CDR1 is SGHTA and CDR2 is FQGNSA. This CDR3 is 16 amino acids long. The CDR3 here is CASSLVMGSTSYGYTF. Written as DNA, the CDR3 is TGTGCCAGCAGCTTAGTCATGGGCAGCACATCCTATGGCTACACCTTC.